The 11 T cell receptor beta chains below all came from one sample that was sequenced in a study of blood T cells in healthy people across ages. Combining a sample-barcoded 5' primer with a J-beta primer mix, a second PCR ran for roughly 6 to 12 cycles. TCRdb re-called the 5' RACE reads through MiXCR, storing one row per CDR3 protein. The profile shows about 780,000 distinct CDR3 sequences, roughly 60% of them singletons. Specimen: blood. The origin of the receptors is a man aged 25 to 40 in good health.

The V call is TRBV20-1, the J call TRBJ2-3; D perhaps matches TRBD1 (6 bases). CDR1 DFQATT and CDR2 SNEGSKA come from the germline V gene (reference sequence). The germline V and J ends were trimmed by 0 bases and 13 bases, with 20 bases remaining between them. CDR3 length: 14 amino acids. DNA for the CDR3: TGCAGTGCTAGAGATCAGCGTGGTGGGGGCATCGAGTATTTT. Protein product: CSARDQRGGGIEYF.

The chain carries TRBV28 and TRBJ1-2; a possible D gene is TRBD1 (5 bases). Germline V CDR1 and CDR2: MDHEN, SYDVKM. CDR3 length: 15 amino acids. Trimming left V 1 base short and J 4 bases short, with 13 bases between. The CDR3: CASSLLGVVSYGYTF. The CDR3 DNA reads TGTGCCAGCAGTTTATTGGGGGTAGTGAGCTATGGCTACACCTTC.

This chain uses TRBV28 with TRBJ2-1, with no clear D. The germline V gene encodes CDR1 MDHEN and CDR2 SYDVKM. Trimming cost V 4 bases and J 3 bases, with 10 bases left between them. The CDR3 loop spans 14 amino acids. CDR3 nucleotides: TGTGCCAGCAGTTCATCGGACGGCTACAATGAGCAGTTCTTC. This gives the protein CASSSSDGYNEQFF.

The chain couples TRBV15 to TRBJ2-3, with 14 nucleotides matching TRBD2. CDR1 LNHNV and CDR2 YYDKDF come from the germline V gene (reference sequence). V lost 5 bases and J lost 0; bases outside the gene matches: 19. CDR3 length: 22 residues. The CDR3 nucleotides read TGTGCCACCAGCGCCCCCTTCAAAGGACTAGCGGGGGGCCGAACTAGCACAGATACGCAGTATTTT. Translation: CATSAPFKGLAGGRTSTDTQYF. Complete variable domain (other parts from reference TRBV15 and TRBJ2-3): DAMVIQNPRYQVTQFGKPVTLSCSQTLNHNVMYWYQQKSSQAPKLLFHYYDKDFNNEADTPDNFQSRRPNTSFCFLDIRSPGLGDTAMYLCATSAPFKGLAGGRTSTDTQYFGPGTRLTVL.

This chain uses TRBV20-1 with TRBJ2-3; D assignment may be TRBD1 or TRBD2 (5 bases each). V lost 0 bases to trimming and J lost 2 bases, with 15 bases between them. Looked up from germline, CDR1 is DFQATT and CDR2 is SNEGSKA (reference sequence). CDR3 length equals 16 residues. CDR3 DNA sequence: TGCAGTGCTAGAGAGTTAAATCGGGGCTACACAGATACGCAGTATTTT. It codes for CSARELNRGYTDTQYF.

The V gene is TRBV7-2, the J gene TRBJ2-4, with D uncertain. The V end was cut by 5 bases, the J end by 6 bases, with 17 bases between. The germline V gene encodes CDR1 SGHTA and CDR2 FQGNSA. The CDR3 runs to 15 residues. The CDR3 DNA is TGTGCCAGCAGCGGGCCCCCGGTGGCGGTAAACATTCAGTACTTC. This gives the protein CASSGPPVAVNIQYF. Full variable domain (remainder filled in from reference TRBV7-2 and TRBJ2-4): GAGVSQSPSNKVTEKGKDVELRCDPISGHTALYWYRQSLGQGLEFLIYFQGNSAPDKSGLPSDRFSAERTGGSVSTLTIQRTQQEDSAVYLCASSGPPVAVNIQYFGAGTRLSVL.

V and J are TRBV20-1 and TRBJ1-4, with 7 bases identical to TRBD1. The V gene's germline CDR1 is DFQATT and CDR2 SNEGSKA (reference sequence). CDR3 length equals 16 residues. Germline trimming cut 0 bases from V and 7 bases from J; bases unmatched to any gene: 11. The CDR3: CSAREVGQGEAEKLFF. The CDR3 DNA reads as TGCAGTGCTAGAGAAGTAGGCCAGGGGGAGGCTGAAAAACTGTTTTTT.

The CDR3 here is CSAGEKNYGYTF. CDR3 coding DNA: TGCAGTGCGGGGGAGAAAAACTATGGCTACACCTTC. This chain connects TRBV20-1 to TRBJ1-2, with D tentatively TRBD1 (5 bases). The CDR3 extends over 12 amino acids. Per the germline V gene, CDR1 is DFQATT and CDR2 is SNEGSKA (reference sequence). Trimming left V 6 bases short and J 2 bases short, with 10 bases between.

This chain joins TRBV28 and TRBJ2-3; the D is unclear. The V end lost 3 bases, the J end lost 8 bases, and 12 bases lay between the germline ends. This CDR3 is 13 amino acids long. Germline lookup yields CDR1 MDHEN and CDR2 SYDVKM. Written as DNA, the CDR3 is TGTGCCAGCAGTTTTGGCGGTTTCGGTACGCAGTATTTT. It codes for CASSFGGFGTQYF.

This chain links TRBV7-2 with TRBJ1-3; TRBD1 agrees at 9 bases. The length of the CDR3 is 16 residues. The J segment lost 0 bases and the V segment lost 1 base, leaving 1 base of the junction unmatched. Germline values: CDR1 SGHTA, CDR2 FQGNSA. CDR3 in DNA: TGTGCCAGCAGCTTAGTGGGACAGGGCTCTGGAAACACCATATATTTT. The encoded protein is CASSLVGQGSGNTIYF.

This clonotype occurred once. The V gene is TRBV10-3, the J gene TRBJ2-4, with 12 bases that match TRBD2. The J call may be wrong; the DNA end is better matched by TRBJ2-7. CDR3 length equals 14 residues. Germline-derived CDR1 and CDR2 are ENHRY and SYGVKD. This chain's CDR3 is CATLSSGGAGEQYF. DNA of the CDR3: TGTGCCACCCTATCTAGCGGGGGGGCGGGCGAGCAGTACTTC.